Presented here are 32 T cell receptor beta chains from one specimen sequenced in a study of neurological immune-mediated disorders. One entry per CDR3 protein results from TCRdb running MiXCR on the 5' RACE reads. The table lists around 79,000 distinct CDR3 sequences, less than 15% of them singletons. The specimen was PBMCs. Receptor source: a woman between 45 and 65 years old in good health.

This clonotype has ten or more counts. The J gene is TRBJ2-3, the V gene TRBV20-1; TRBD2 aligns across 7 bases. The CDR3 covers 14 residues. V was pared by 0 bases and J by 5 bases, with 5 bases of the junction left unmatched. The V gene's germline CDR1 is DFQATT and CDR2 SNEGSKA (reference sequence). The CDR3 loop is CSARDWGGGDTQYF. The CDR3 region has the DNA TGCAGTGCTAGAGACTGGGGGGGGGGAGATACGCAGTATTTT.

Many counts were recorded for this clonotype. CDR3 sequence reads: CASSPGGRGHGYTF. As DNA, the CDR3 is TGTGCCAGCAGTCCTGGGGGCAGGGGACATGGCTACACCTTC. This rearrangement joins TRBV12-3 or TRBV12-4 to TRBJ1-2; D may be TRBD1 (6 bases). V lost 5 bases and J 6 bases, leaving 16 bases between the germline ends. This CDR3 comprises 14 residues.

This clonotype showed up many times. The V call is TRBV20-1, the J call TRBJ1-1, with D perhaps matching TRBD1 (5 bases). Trimming took off 5 bases at V and 1 base at J, with 17 bases between the two ends. CDR3 length equals 15 residues. CDR1 is DFQATT and CDR2 is SNEGSKA in the germline V gene (reference sequence). CDR3 sequence: CSAGARTYQNTEAFF. Written as DNA, the CDR3 is TGCAGTGCTGGGGCTAGGACTTACCAGAACACTGAAGCTTTCTTT.

Relative to its sample, this clonotype is medium-sized (0.01 to 0.1%). V usage is TRBV20-1 and J usage is TRBJ2-4; 13 bases map to TRBD2. Losses at the gene ends were 4 bases for V and 8 bases for J; bases not matched to a gene: 11. This CDR3 comprises 16 residues. Germline values: CDR1 DFQATT, CDR2 SNEGSKA (reference sequence). CDR3 region: CSATSGTSGTSDIQYF. DNA for the CDR3: TGCAGTGCTACCTCCGGGACTAGCGGGACATCGGACATTCAGTACTTC.

The rearrangement joins TRBV27 to TRBJ2-5; D is uncertain. CDR3 length: 14 residues. The germline V gene has CDR1 MNHEY and CDR2 SMNVEV (reference sequence). Trimming stripped 6 bases from V and 3 bases from J, with 14 bases between. CDR3 residues: CASSSSGRKETQYF. Written as DNA, the CDR3 is TGTGCCAGCAGCTCTAGTGGAAGAAAAGAGACCCAGTACTTC.

This clonotype was detected ten times or more. The rearrangement links TRBV3-1 to TRBJ2-7, with D possibly TRBD1 on 5 matching bases. The V end was cut by 5 bases, the J end by 7 bases, with 21 bases between. The CDR3 runs to 15 residues. Germline V gene sequence: CDR1 LGHDT, CDR2 YNNKEL (reference sequence). The CDR3 protein is CASSNLQALEGEQYF. The CDR3 DNA follows: TGTGCCAGCAGCAATTTACAGGCTCTAGAAGGGGAGCAGTACTTC.

In its sample, this clonotype was seen many times. The chain has TRBV3-1 and TRBJ2-1, with unresolved D. The CDR3 extends over 13 amino acids. V was cut by 6 bases and J by 4 bases, with 10 bases left in between. CDR1 and CDR2 (germline): LGHDT, YNNKEL (reference sequence). The CDR3 sequence: CASRQRDYNEQFF. The CDR3 nucleotides read TGTGCCAGCAGGCAAAGAGATTACAATGAGCAGTTCTTC.

This clonotype was recorded many times. The V call is TRBV29-1, the J call TRBJ2-7, with D uncertain. Germline V gene lookup returns CDR1 SQVTM and CDR2 ANQGSEA. Trimming left V 4 bases short and J 3 bases short, with 10 bases between. The CDR3 extends over 12 amino acids. The CDR3 protein is CSVGQPNYEQYF. The DNA for the CDR3 is TGCAGCGTTGGGCAGCCTAACTACGAGCAGTACTTC.

At least ten counts were recorded for this clonotype. This rearrangement joins TRBV5-1 to TRBJ2-3; 7 bases align to TRBD1. J was trimmed by 4 bases and V by 7 bases; bases with no gene match: 9. Per germline, CDR1 SGHRS and CDR2 YFSETQ. The CDR3 contains 14 residues. Here the CDR3 reads CASRDPGGADTQYF. The CDR3 bases are TGCGCCAGCCGCGACCCAGGGGGTGCAGATACGCAGTATTTT.

At least ten counts were recorded for this clonotype. This rearrangement joins TRBV12-3 or TRBV12-4 to TRBJ2-1; TRBD2 agrees at 10 bases. The trim removed 8 bases at V and 5 bases at J, leaving 6 bases unmatched. The CDR3 consists of 14 residues. CDR3 loop: CASVGTSANNEQFF. The CDR3 DNA follows: TGTGCCAGCGTGGGGACTAGCGCAAACAATGAGCAGTTCTTC.

This clonotype was seen repeatedly, ten times or more. This rearrangement joins TRBV5-1 to TRBJ2-5, with a tentative D call TRBD2 (6 bases). The CDR3 loop spans 17 amino acids. V lost 2 bases, J lost 0 bases, and 17 bases lay in between. Germline V lookup: CDR1 SGHRS, CDR2 YFSETQ. For the CDR3, the DNA is TGCGCCAGCAGCTTCTCTGAGCGCGGGACGGACCAAGAGACCCAGTACTTC. Its translation: CASSFSERGTDQETQYF. Variable domain in full (rest from reference TRBV5-1 and TRBJ2-5): KAGVTQTPRYLIKTRGQQVTLSCSPISGHRSVSWYQQTPGQGLQFLFEYFSETQRNKGNFPGRFSGRQFSNSRSEMNVSTLELGDSALYLCASSFSERGTDQETQYFGPGTRLLVL.

The V and J genes are TRBV6-2 or TRBV6-3 and TRBJ2-1; possible D gene TRBD1, 6 bases. The CDR3 length is 15 residues. Germline assignment: CDR1 MNHEY and CDR2 SVGEGT. V shed 6 bases and J shed 4 bases, with 16 bases lying between them. The CDR3 region is CASRKTGSGYNEQFF. The CDR3 DNA reads as TGTGCCAGCAGGAAAACAGGGTCTGGGTACAATGAGCAGTTCTTC.

The table lists this clonotype with many counts. The J gene is TRBJ1-6, the V gene TRBV7-2, with D perhaps TRBD1 (6 bases). CDR3 size: 16 residues. V lost 0 bases and J 8 bases, leaving 14 bases between the germline ends. Germline V gene lookup returns CDR1 SGHTA and CDR2 FQGNSA. The CDR3: CASSLAAGAGDSPLHF. DNA for the CDR3: TGTGCCAGCAGCTTAGCAGCTGGGGCAGGGGATTCACCCCTCCACTTT.

This clonotype showed up many times. V gene TRBV7-2 combines with J gene TRBJ1-3; TRBD1 agrees at 8 bases. J was trimmed by 1 base and V by 5 bases; bases with no gene match: 7. Looked up from germline, CDR1 is SGHTA and CDR2 is FQGNSA. There are 16 residues in the CDR3. The CDR3 here is CASSLFRTGSGNTIYF. CDR3 DNA: TGTGCCAGCAGCCTATTTAGGACAGGGTCTGGAAACACCATATATTTT.

Ten or more counts support this clonotype. This rearrangement joins TRBV5-1 to TRBJ1-2; D remains ambiguous. Germline assignment: CDR1 SGHRS and CDR2 YFSETQ. V lost 0 bases, J lost 8 bases, and 14 bases lay in between. The CDR3 length is 14 residues. The CDR3 here is CASSLAPFLQGYTF. CDR3 nucleotide sequence: TGCGCCAGCAGCTTGGCGCCTTTTTTACAGGGCTACACCTTC.

The sample holds many counts of this clonotype. The chain has TRBV25-1 and TRBJ1-1; D remains unclear. There are 15 residues in the CDR3. Germline loops: CDR1 MGHDK, CDR2 SYGVNS. V lost 1 base and J 7 bases, leaving 16 bases between the germline ends. The CDR3 spells CASSEFSSRMREAFF. Here the CDR3 DNA reads TGTGCCAGCAGTGAATTCTCAAGTCGAATGCGTGAAGCTTTCTTT. The full variable domain, rest sourced from reference TRBV25-1 and TRBJ1-1, is EADIYQTPRYLVIGTGKKITLECSQTMGHDKMYWYQQDPGMELHLIHYSYGVNSTEKGDLSSESTVSRIRTEHFPLTLESARPSHTSQYLCASSEFSSRMREAFFGQGTRLTVV.

This clonotype was recorded many times. This rearrangement joins TRBV7-9 to TRBJ2-3; 14 bases fit TRBD2. J gave up 4 bases and V 5 bases, and 11 bases lay outside the gene matches. This CDR3 spans 18 amino acids. CDR1 and CDR2 from the germline V gene are SEHNR and FQNEAQ (reference sequence). This CDR3 reads CASSARLAGGFTADTQYF. The CDR3 nucleotides read TGTGCCAGCAGCGCAAGACTAGCGGGAGGGTTTACGGCAGATACGCAGTATTTT.

This clonotype was detected many times. The chain couples TRBV3-1 to TRBJ1-1, with a tentative D call TRBD1 (5 bases). Germline CDR1 reads LGHDT; CDR2 reads YNNKEL (reference sequence). The CDR3 has 15 amino acids. Trimming pared 0 bases from V and 5 bases from J, leaving 13 bases between. The CDR3 region is CASSQDQGRRTEAFF. The CDR3, as DNA: TGTGCCAGCAGCCAAGATCAGGGAAGGAGAACTGAAGCTTTCTTT.

This clonotype has a count of ten or more. V and J are TRBV27 and TRBJ1-1; the D is unclear. Trimming stripped 5 bases from V and 2 bases from J, with 18 bases between. Germline lookup yields CDR1 MNHEY and CDR2 SMNVEV (reference sequence). This CDR3 has 16 amino acids. The CDR3 region is CASSPGPYRSNTEAFF. The CDR3 nucleotides read TGTGCCAGCAGTCCGGGCCCTTATCGGAGTAACACTGAAGCTTTCTTT.

This clonotype has at least ten counts. The J gene is TRBJ2-7, the V gene TRBV5-1, with D uncertain. Trimming shortened V by 5 bases and J by 4 bases, and 7 bases separated the two germline ends. Germline V gene data show CDR1 as SGHRS and CDR2 as YFSETQ. The CDR3 loop spans 11 amino acids. The CDR3 protein is CASRGEYEQYF. For the CDR3, the DNA is TGCGCCAGCAGGGGCGAGTACGAGCAGTACTTC.

There are many counts of this clonotype. The rearrangement links TRBV24-1 to TRBJ1-1; D not certain. The length of the CDR3 is 12 residues. The V end lost 7 bases, the J end lost 1 base, and 6 bases lay between the germline ends. Germline V gives CDR1 KGHDR, CDR2 SFDVKD. This CDR3 is CATRAPNTEAFF. The CDR3 bases are TGTGCCACCAGGGCCCCGAACACTGAAGCTTTCTTT.

This clonotype was recorded only once. A much larger clonotype is one base distant, so this may be a read error. The rearrangement joins TRBV28 to TRBJ1-1; 8 bases align to TRBD1. The CDR3 is made up of 11 amino acids. Germline CDR1 and CDR2: MDHEN and SYDVKM. In DNA form, the CDR3 reads TGTGTCGGCGGACAGGGATCGCAAGCTTTCTTT. Its translation is CVGGQGSQAFF.

In this sample, this clonotype turned up many times. The chain links TRBV7-7 to TRBJ2-3; 15 positions match TRBD2. Germline values: CDR1 SSHAT, CDR2 FNYEAQ (reference sequence). Trimming removed 5 bases from V and 2 bases from J; junction bases left unmatched: 5. This CDR3 comprises 17 residues. CDR3: CASSPWTSGGVTDTQYF. CDR3 coding DNA: TGTGCCAGCAGCCCGTGGACTAGCGGGGGGGTCACAGATACGCAGTATTTT.

This clonotype was counted many times. The chain links TRBV28 to TRBJ1-3; 7 nucleotides line up with TRBD1. V was pared by 1 base and J by 0 bases, with 9 bases of the junction left unmatched. In germline, CDR1 is MDHEN, CDR2 SYDVKM. The CDR3 runs to 18 residues. CDR3 protein: CASSLLGDRSFSGNTIYF. The CDR3 DNA reads as TGTGCCAGCAGTTTATTAGGGGACAGAAGTTTCTCTGGAAACACCATATATTTT.

In its sample, this clonotype was seen many times. The genes are TRBV10-3 and TRBJ1-3, with D possibly matching TRBD1 (5 bases). V was cut by 10 bases and J by 1 base, with 11 bases left in between. CDR1 is ENHRY and CDR2 is SYGVKD in the germline V gene. The CDR3 runs to 13 residues. This chain's CDR3 is CATGTISGNTIYF. The DNA of the CDR3 is TGTGCCACCGGGACTATTTCTGGAAACACCATATATTTT.

As for this clonotype: At one end, the junction sequence differs from germline, possibly due to a read error. The V gene is TRBV20-1, the J gene TRBJ2-2; TRBD2 is a possible D gene (5 bases). This CDR3 spans 16 amino acids. Germline V gene lookup returns CDR1 DFQATT and CDR2 SNEGSKA (reference sequence). CDR3 DNA: TGCAGTGCTAGAAGCCTGGGAAGAGTGAACACCGGGGAGCTGCTTTTT. This translates into CSARSLGRVNTGELLF.

This clonotype came up many times. This chain links TRBV5-1 with TRBJ2-1, with 8 bases matching TRBD1. The length of the CDR3 is 15 residues. CDR1 and CDR2 from the germline V gene are SGHRS and YFSETQ. Unmatched junction bases numbered 8, after V lost 0 bases and J lost 9 bases. DNA of the CDR3: TGCGCCAGCAGCTTGGATCAGGGGGCTATAAGTGAGCAGTTCTTC. It translates to CASSLDQGAISEQFF.

This clonotype appeared many times. The chain carries TRBV11-2 and TRBJ2-7, with 8 bases that match TRBD1. Per the germline V gene, CDR1 is SGHAT and CDR2 is FQNNGV. Losses at the gene ends were 6 bases for V and 3 bases for J; bases not matched to a gene: 4. This CDR3 region has 13 residues. CDR3 sequence: CASSTGQGYEQYF. The CDR3 DNA sequence: TGTGCCAGCAGTACTGGACAGGGCTACGAGCAGTACTTC.

The sample holds many counts of this clonotype. The chain recombines TRBV5-1 with TRBJ2-5; D assignment may be TRBD1 or TRBD2 (5 bases each). The germline gives CDR1 SGHRS, CDR2 YFSETQ. V lost 3 bases, J lost 5 bases, and 32 bases lay in between. The CDR3 spans 20 residues. Here the CDR3 DNA reads TGCGCCAGCAGCTCGCCGGTTTGGGACCTAGTCCGAGGTGATGTTGAGACCCAGTACTTC. This translates into CASSSPVWDLVRGDVETQYF. The whole variable domain, remainder taken from reference TRBV5-1 and TRBJ2-5, is KAGVTQTPRYLIKTRGQQVTLSCSPISGHRSVSWYQQTPGQGLQFLFEYFSETQRNKGNFPGRFSGRQFSNSRSEMNVSTLELGDSALYLCASSSPVWDLVRGDVETQYFGPGTRLLVL.

This clonotype appeared many times. The chain couples TRBV5-6 to TRBJ2-4; D is unresolved. Trimming pared 0 bases from V and 6 bases from J, leaving 13 bases between. The CDR3 length is 15 residues. Germline CDR1 and CDR2: SGHDT and YYEEEE. The CDR3 sequence: CASSLEDSLANIQYF. The CDR3 DNA is TGTGCCAGCAGCTTGGAGGATTCCTTGGCAAACATTCAGTACTTC.

With regard to this clonotype: A read error may produce the germline difference seen at one junction end. This chain connects TRBV3-1 to TRBJ1-3; 10 positions agree with TRBD1. In germline, CDR1 is LGHDT, CDR2 YNNKEL (reference sequence). The CDR3 loop spans 18 amino acids. The chain's CDR3 is CASSHAGQGMFGYPNRGF. The CDR3 coding sequence is TGTGCCAGCAGCCACGCGGGACAGGGGATGTTTGGTTATCCGAATAGAGGTTTT.

This clonotype was counted ten times or more. The chain uses TRBV6-5 and TRBJ1-6; D ambiguous. The CDR3 runs to 13 residues. Germline CDR1 MNHEY, CDR2 SVGAGI. Trimming stripped 0 bases from V and 10 bases from J, with 7 bases between. This chain's CDR3 is CASSYSSGSPLHF. DNA of the CDR3: TGTGCCAGCAGTTACTCCTCGGGCTCACCCCTCCACTTT.